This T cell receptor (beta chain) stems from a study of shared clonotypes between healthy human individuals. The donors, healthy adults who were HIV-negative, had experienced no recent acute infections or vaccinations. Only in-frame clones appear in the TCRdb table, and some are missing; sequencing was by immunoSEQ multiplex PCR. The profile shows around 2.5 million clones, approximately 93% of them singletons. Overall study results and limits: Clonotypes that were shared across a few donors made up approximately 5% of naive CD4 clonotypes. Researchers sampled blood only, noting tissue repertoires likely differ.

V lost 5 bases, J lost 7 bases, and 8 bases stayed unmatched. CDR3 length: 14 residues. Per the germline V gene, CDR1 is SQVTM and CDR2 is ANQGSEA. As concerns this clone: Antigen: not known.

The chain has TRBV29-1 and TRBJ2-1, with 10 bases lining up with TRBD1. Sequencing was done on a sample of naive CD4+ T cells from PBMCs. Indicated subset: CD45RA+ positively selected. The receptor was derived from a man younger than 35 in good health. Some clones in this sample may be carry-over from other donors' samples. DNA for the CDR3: TGCAGCGTTCCCGGGACAGGGGTTGGGAATGAGCAGTTCTTC. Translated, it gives CSVPGTGVGNEQFF.